The present TCR beta chain was sequenced within a study of cytomegalovirus exposure and HLA in healthy donors. The PCR employed 60 Vbeta primers together with 13 Jbeta primers. The data were produced by immunoSEQ multiplex PCR, yet TCRdb's version contains in-frame clones alone and is incomplete. Of some 170,000 clones listed, nearly 80% are singletons. V lost 4 bases, J lost 1 base, and 6 bases stayed unmatched. The CDR3 is 18 amino acids. In germline, CDR1 is MGHRA, CDR2 YSYEKL. The origin of this receptor is a man aged 18 to 35 in good health and CMV-seropositive. Sequences were obtained from PBMCs. The chain has TRBV4-1 and TRBJ2-6, with TRBD2 matching over 11 bases. This chain's CDR3 is CASSRGLAGASGANVLTF. The CDR3 DNA sequence: TGCGCCAGCAGCCGCGGACTAGCGGGCGCTTCTGGGGCCAACGTCCTGACTTTC.